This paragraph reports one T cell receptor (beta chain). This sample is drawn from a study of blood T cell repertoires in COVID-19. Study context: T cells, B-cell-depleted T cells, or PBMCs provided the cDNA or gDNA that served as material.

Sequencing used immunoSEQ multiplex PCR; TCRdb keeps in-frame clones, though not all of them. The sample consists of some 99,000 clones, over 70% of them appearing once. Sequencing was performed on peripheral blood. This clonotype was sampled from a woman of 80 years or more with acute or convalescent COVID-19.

The CDR3 nucleotides read TGTGCCAGCAGCCAGGGACTAGCGGGGGGGCCCAATGAGCAGTTCTTC. Translation: CASSQGLAGGPNEQFF. The chain carries TRBV11-3 and TRBJ2-1, with 16 positions matching TRBD2. The junction had 4 bases not matched to a gene; V was cut back by 5 bases and J by 6 bases. Germline-derived CDR1 and CDR2 are SGHNT and YENEEA. The CDR3 has 16 amino acids.